This passage covers 14 T cell receptor beta chains from one sample sequenced in a study of blood T cell repertoires in COVID-19. Here immunoSEQ multiplex PCR was the method, and the copy in TCRdb shows in-frame clones only, minus some. The table includes tens of thousands of clones, 75% to 85% detected once. The sequenced sample consisted of peripheral blood. Source of these receptors: a human donor with acute or convalescent COVID-19. The donor label of this sample is uncertain.

This rearrangement joins TRBV11-3 to TRBJ1-2; 8 positions agree with TRBD1. Trimming removed 5 bases from V and 4 bases from J; junction bases left unmatched: 9. The CDR3 covers 15 residues. Looked up from germline, CDR1 is SGHNT and CDR2 is YENEEA. The CDR3 sequence: CASSQPGQGLYGYTF. Written as DNA, the CDR3 is TGTGCCAGCAGCCAACCCGGACAGGGACTCTATGGCTACACCTTC.

The chain couples TRBV11-2 to TRBJ2-1; D is perhaps TRBD2 (5 bases). The CDR3 extends over 14 amino acids. V dropped 5 bases and J dropped 7 bases, with 15 bases sitting between them. Germline values: CDR1 SGHAT, CDR2 FQNNGV. The CDR3 DNA is TGTGCCAGCAGCGCACCGGGGAAGTGGAATGAGCAGTTCTTC. It specifies CASSAPGKWNEQFF. The whole variable domain, filled in from reference TRBV11-2 and TRBJ2-1, reads EAGVAQSPRYKIIEKRQSVAFWCNPISGHATLYWYQQILGQGPKLLIQFQNNGVVDDSQLPKDRFSAERLKGVDSTLKIQPAKLEDSAVYLCASSAPGKWNEQFFGPGTRLTVL.

This clone is judged medium-sized. The chain joins TRBV7-9 to TRBJ1-2; 7 positions agree with TRBD1. V was clipped by 3 bases and J by 4 bases; unmatched bases: 14. This CDR3 spans 17 amino acids. Germline CDR1 reads SEHNR; CDR2 reads FQNEAQ (reference sequence). CDR3 residues: CASSFGGQEGALYGYTF. The CDR3 DNA is TGTGCCAGCAGCTTCGGTGGGCAAGAGGGGGCTCTCTATGGCTACACCTTC.

V usage is TRBV6-5 and J usage is TRBJ2-5, with 12 bases identical to TRBD2. Germline CDR1 reads MNHEY; CDR2 reads SVGAGI. V trimming: 2 bases; J trimming: 9 bases; junction bases outside the gene matches: 4. This CDR3 contains 14 residues. CDR3 DNA: TGTGCCAGCAGTTACGCTGGGACTAGCGGGTCCCAGTACTTC. Its translation is CASSYAGTSGSQYF.

The chain uses TRBV7-3 and TRBJ2-3; TRBD2 matches 8 bases. The V and J ends lost 1 base and 0 bases, in that order; junction bases with no gene match: 3. Germline V gene data show CDR1 as SGHTA and CDR2 as FQGTGA. The CDR3 has 16 residues. The CDR3 DNA is TGTGCCAGCAGCTTAATGGCGGGAGGTAGCACAGATACGCAGTATTTT. It yields the protein CASSLMAGGSTDTQYF.

The CDR3 DNA follows: TGTGCCAGCAGTATAACGGGACAGGGGGCTTTTAGCTATGGCTACACCTTC. Translated, it gives CASSITGQGAFSYGYTF. The V call is TRBV27, the J call TRBJ1-2; TRBD1 matches at 12 bases. The CDR3 runs to 17 residues. The junction had 11 bases not matched to a gene; V was cut back by 5 bases and J by 4 bases. Germline values: CDR1 MNHEY, CDR2 SMNVEV (reference sequence).

The rearrangement joins TRBV6-2 or TRBV6-3 to TRBJ2-7; D is possibly TRBD2 (5 bases). This CDR3 has 14 amino acids. Germline values: CDR1 MNHEY, CDR2 SVGEGT. V lost 4 bases, J lost 6 bases, and 16 bases lay in between. The CDR3 nucleotides read TGTGCCAGCAGTTCAACCCCCCGTCGGGGCGAGCAGTACTTC. Translation gives CASSSTPRRGEQYF.

J is TRBJ2-7 and V is TRBV6-6, with 8 bases aligning to TRBD1. CDR3 length: 15 amino acids. V gave up 5 bases and J gave up 7 bases; unmatched junction bases: 13. Germline V gene sequence: CDR1 MNHNY, CDR2 SVGAGI (reference sequence). The CDR3 DNA sequence: TGTGCCAGCAGTCGATCCAGCTCTTACAGGGGGGAGCAGTACTTC. Translating gives CASSRSSSYRGEQYF.

The chain couples TRBV28 to TRBJ2-3; maybe TRBD2 (5 bases). The CDR3 spans 15 residues. The germline V gene encodes CDR1 MDHEN and CDR2 SYDVKM. With 4 bases removed from V and 3 bases from J, the gap between germline ends came to 14 bases. CDR3 bases: TGTGCCAGCAGTTACGGGGTACTCGGGACAGATACGCAGTATTTT. The encoded protein is CASSYGVLGTDTQYF.

The CDR3 region is CASSLEGSGGTDTQYF. CDR3 DNA sequence: TGTGCCAGCAGCTTGGAAGGTAGCGGGGGAACAGATACGCAGTATTTT. The chain links TRBV5-5 to TRBJ2-3, with 9 bases matching TRBD2. Per germline, CDR1 SGHKS and CDR2 YYEKEE (reference sequence). The CDR3 runs 16 residues. V lost 0 bases and J lost 3; bases outside the gene matches: 5.

V usage is TRBV27 and J usage is TRBJ2-3, with 8 bases fitting TRBD2. Germline trimming cut 10 bases from V and 6 bases from J; bases unmatched to any gene: 12. The germline V gene has CDR1 MNHEY and CDR2 SMNVEV (reference sequence). CDR3 length: 14 amino acids. The DNA of the CDR3 is TGTGCCACCGCGCCGGGACTAGTTACCGATACGCAGTATTTT. Residues: CATAPGLVTDTQYF.

The chain carries TRBV21-1 and TRBJ2-5; TRBD2 is the table's D call, not checked against the DNA. TRBV21-1 is a listed pseudogene. The CDR3 spans 15 residues. The CDR3 loop reads CASSKGGQKQETQYF. CDR3 nucleotides: TGTGCCAGCAGCAAAGGAGGGCAGAAGCAAGAGACCCAGTACTTC.

This sequence joins TRBV4-1 and TRBJ1-2; possibly TRBD1 for D (6 bases). Germline CDR1 reads MGHRA; CDR2 reads YSYEKL. V gave up 4 bases and J gave up 4 bases, with 16 bases separating them. The CDR3 runs 15 residues. The CDR3 spells CASSRGGEGTYGYTF. For the CDR3, the DNA is TGCGCCAGCAGCCGGGGGGGCGAGGGTACCTATGGCTACACCTTC.

The chain joins TRBV15 to TRBJ2-3, with D possibly TRBD2 on 6 matching bases. Trimming shortened V by 0 bases and J by 2 bases, and 15 bases separated the two germline ends. The CDR3 runs to 17 residues. Germline-derived CDR1 and CDR2 are LNHNV and YYDKDF (reference sequence). The CDR3 loop is CATSRDRDSGITDTQYF. The CDR3 DNA reads TGTGCCACCAGCAGAGATAGAGATAGCGGCATCACAGATACGCAGTATTTT.